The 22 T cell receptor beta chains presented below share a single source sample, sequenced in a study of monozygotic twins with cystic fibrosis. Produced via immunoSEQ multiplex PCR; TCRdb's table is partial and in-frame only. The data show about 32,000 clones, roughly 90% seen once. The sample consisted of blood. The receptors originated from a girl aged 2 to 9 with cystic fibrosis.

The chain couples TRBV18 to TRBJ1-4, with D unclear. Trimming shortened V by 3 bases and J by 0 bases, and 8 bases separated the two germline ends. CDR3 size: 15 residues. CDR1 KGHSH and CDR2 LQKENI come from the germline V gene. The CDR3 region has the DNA TGTGCCAGCTCACCGAACAGAGCAACTAATGAAAAACTGTTTTTT. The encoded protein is CASSPNRATNEKLFF.

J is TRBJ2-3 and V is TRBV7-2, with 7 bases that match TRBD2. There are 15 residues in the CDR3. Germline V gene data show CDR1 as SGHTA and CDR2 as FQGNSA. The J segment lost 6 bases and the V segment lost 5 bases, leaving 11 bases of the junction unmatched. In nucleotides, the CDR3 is TGTGCCAGCAGCGAAAGTCCCCTAGCGGCGGATACGCAGTATTTT. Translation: CASSESPLAADTQYF.

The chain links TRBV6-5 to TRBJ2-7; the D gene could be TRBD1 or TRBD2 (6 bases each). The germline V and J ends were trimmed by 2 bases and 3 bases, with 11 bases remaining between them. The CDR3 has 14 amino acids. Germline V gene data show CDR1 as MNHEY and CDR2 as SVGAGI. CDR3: CASSYRRGSYEQYF. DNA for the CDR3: TGTGCCAGCAGTTACCGGAGGGGGAGCTACGAGCAGTACTTC.

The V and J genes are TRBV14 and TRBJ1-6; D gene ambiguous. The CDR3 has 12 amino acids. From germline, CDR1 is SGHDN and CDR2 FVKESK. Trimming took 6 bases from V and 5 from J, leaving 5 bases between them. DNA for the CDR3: TGTGCCAGCAGGCAGAATAATTCACCCCTCCACTTT. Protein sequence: CASRQNNSPLHF.

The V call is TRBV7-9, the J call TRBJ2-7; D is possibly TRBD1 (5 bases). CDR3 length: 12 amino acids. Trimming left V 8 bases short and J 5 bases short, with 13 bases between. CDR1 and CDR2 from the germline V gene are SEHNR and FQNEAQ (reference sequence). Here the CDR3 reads CASSPTVNEQYF. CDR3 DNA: TGTGCCAGCTCTCCGACAGTAAACGAGCAGTACTTC.

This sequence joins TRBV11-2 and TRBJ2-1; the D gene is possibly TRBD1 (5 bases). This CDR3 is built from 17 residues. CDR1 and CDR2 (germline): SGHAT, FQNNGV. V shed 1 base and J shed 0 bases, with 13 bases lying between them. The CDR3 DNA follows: TGTGCCAGCAGCTTAGCCTGGGGCACATTCTCCTACAATGAGCAGTTCTTC. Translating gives CASSLAWGTFSYNEQFF.

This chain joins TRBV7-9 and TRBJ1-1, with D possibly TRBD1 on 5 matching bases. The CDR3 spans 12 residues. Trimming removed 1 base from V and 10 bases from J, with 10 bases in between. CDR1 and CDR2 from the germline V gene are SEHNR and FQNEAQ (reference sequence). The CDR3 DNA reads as TGTGCCAGCAGCTTAGGAGGGGTTCGAGCTTTCTTT. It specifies CASSLGGVRAFF.

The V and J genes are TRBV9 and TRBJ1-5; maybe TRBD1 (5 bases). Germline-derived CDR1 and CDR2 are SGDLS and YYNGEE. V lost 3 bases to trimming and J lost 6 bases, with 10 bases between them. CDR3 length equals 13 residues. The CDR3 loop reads CASSGGVAQPQHF. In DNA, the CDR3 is TGTGCCAGCAGCGGAGGGGTTGCTCAGCCCCAGCATTTT.

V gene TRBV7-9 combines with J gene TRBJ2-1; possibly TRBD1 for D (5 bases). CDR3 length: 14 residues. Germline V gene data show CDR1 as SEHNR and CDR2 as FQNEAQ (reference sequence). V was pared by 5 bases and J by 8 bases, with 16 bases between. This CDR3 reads CASSAPPRVDEQFF. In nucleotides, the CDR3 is TGTGCCAGCAGCGCCCCCCCCAGGGTGGATGAGCAGTTCTTC. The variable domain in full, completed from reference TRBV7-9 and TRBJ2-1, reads DTGVSQNPRHKITKRGQNVTFRCDPISEHNRLYWYRQTLGQGPEFLTYFQNEAQLEKSRLLSDRFSAERPKGSFSTLEIQRTEQGDSAMYLCASSAPPRVDEQFFGPGTRLTVL.

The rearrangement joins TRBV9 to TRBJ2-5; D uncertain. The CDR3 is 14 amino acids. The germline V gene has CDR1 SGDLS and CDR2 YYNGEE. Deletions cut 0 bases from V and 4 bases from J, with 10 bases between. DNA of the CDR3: TGTGCCAGCAGCGTAGAGGCGCGACTAGAGACCCAGTACTTC. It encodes CASSVEARLETQYF.

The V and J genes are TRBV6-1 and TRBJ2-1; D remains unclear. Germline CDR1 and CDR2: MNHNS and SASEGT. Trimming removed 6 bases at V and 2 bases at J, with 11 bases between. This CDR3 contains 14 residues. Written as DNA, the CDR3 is TGTGCCAGCAGGGAGACGGCCACCTACAATGAGCAGTTCTTC. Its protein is CASRETATYNEQFF.

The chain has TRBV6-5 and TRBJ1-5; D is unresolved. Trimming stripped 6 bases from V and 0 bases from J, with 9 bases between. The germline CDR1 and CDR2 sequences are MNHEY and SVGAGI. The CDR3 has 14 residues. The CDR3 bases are TGTGCCAGCAGCCCGGTTTATAGCAATCAGCCCCAGCATTTT. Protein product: CASSPVYSNQPQHF.

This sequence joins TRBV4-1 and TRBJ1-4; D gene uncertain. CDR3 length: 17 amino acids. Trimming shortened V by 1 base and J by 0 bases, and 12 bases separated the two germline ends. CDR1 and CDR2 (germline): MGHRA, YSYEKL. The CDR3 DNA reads TGCGCCAGCAGCCAAGGGATGGCAAAGTCAACTAATGAAAAACTGTTTTTT. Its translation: CASSQGMAKSTNEKLFF.

CDR3 residues: CASSLGGADVGETQYF. DNA of the CDR3: TGCGCCAGCAGCTTAGGGGGGGCCGACGTTGGAGAGACCCAGTACTTC. This chain uses TRBV5-1 with TRBJ2-5; possible D gene TRBD2, 7 bases. V lost 2 bases to trimming and J lost 4 bases, with 18 bases between them. The CDR3 covers 16 residues. Germline V lookup: CDR1 SGHRS, CDR2 YFSETQ.

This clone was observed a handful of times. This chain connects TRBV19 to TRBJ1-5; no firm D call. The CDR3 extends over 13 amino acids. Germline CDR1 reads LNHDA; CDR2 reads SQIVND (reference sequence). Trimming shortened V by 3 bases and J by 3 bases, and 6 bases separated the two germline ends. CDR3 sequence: CASSMSHNQPQHF. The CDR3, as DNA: TGTGCCAGTAGTATGAGTCACAATCAGCCCCAGCATTTT.

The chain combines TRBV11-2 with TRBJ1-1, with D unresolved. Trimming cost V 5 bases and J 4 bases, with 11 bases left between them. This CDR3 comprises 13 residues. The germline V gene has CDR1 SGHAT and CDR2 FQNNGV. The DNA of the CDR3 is TGTGCCAGCAGCCAGCACGTCGTCACTGAAGCTTTCTTT. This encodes CASSQHVVTEAFF.

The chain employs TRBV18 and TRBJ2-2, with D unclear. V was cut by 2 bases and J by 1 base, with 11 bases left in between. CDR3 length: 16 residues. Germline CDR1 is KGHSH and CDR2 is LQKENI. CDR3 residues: CASSPYAIKNTGELFF. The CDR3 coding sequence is TGTGCCAGCTCACCATATGCAATTAAGAACACCGGGGAGCTGTTTTTT.

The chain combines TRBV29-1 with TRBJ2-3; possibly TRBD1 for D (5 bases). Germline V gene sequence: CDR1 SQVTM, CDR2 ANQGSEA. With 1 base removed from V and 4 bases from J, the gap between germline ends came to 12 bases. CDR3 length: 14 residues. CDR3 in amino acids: CSVEGPGLADTQYF. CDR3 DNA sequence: TGCAGCGTTGAAGGCCCAGGGCTGGCAGATACGCAGTATTTT.

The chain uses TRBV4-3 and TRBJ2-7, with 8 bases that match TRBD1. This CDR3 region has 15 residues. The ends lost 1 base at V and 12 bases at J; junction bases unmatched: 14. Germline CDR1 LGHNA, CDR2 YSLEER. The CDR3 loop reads CASSQGGTGRQGLYF. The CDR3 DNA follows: TGCGCCAGCAGCCAAGGGGGGACAGGAAGACAGGGCTTGTACTTC.

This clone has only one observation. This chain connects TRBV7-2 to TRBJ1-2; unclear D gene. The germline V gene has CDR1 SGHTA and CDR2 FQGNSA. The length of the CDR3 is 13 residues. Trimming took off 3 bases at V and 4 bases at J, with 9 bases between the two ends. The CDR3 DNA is TGTGCCAGCAGCTTCCTAAGCCTCTATGGCTACACCTTC. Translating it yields CASSFLSLYGYTF.

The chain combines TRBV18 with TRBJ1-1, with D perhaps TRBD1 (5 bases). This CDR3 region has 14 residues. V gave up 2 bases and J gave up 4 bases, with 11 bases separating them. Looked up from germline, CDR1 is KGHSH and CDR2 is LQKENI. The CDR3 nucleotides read TGTGCCAGCTCACCAGGGGGGGAGGGCACTGAAGCTTTCTTT. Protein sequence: CASSPGGEGTEAFF.

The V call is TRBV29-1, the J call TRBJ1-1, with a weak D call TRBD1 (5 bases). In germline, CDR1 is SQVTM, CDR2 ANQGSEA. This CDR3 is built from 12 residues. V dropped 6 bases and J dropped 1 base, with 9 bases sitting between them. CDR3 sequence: CSVGQGNTEAFF. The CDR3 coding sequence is TGCAGCGTGGGGCAGGGGAACACTGAAGCTTTCTTT.